This T cell receptor beta chain was profiled in a study of blood T cell repertoires in COVID-19. This clone was seen a handful of times. The CDR3 is 17 residues long. The V gene's germline CDR1 is SGHAT and CDR2 FQNNGV. Trimming cost V 6 bases and J 0 bases, with 18 bases left between them. Some clones are missing from TCRdb's copy, which holds only in-frame ones; the method was immunoSEQ multiplex PCR. The sample comprises some 220,000 clones, 85% of which are singletons, and about 3% rests with the top ten. The sequenced sample consisted of peripheral blood. The receptor was derived from a man aged 45 to 65 who had recovered from COVID-19. The J gene is TRBJ2-1, the V gene TRBV11-2; a weak D match, TRBD1 (5 bases). The CDR3 region has the DNA TGTGCCAGCAGAGGGGTAGGTGCCCTAGTCTCCTACAATGAGCAGTTCTTC. Translating it yields CASRGVGALVSYNEQFF.